This passage covers 25 T cell receptor beta chains from one sample sequenced in a study of cytomegalovirus exposure and HLA in healthy donors. With 60 Vbeta and 13 Jbeta primers, the PCR was carried out. Clones were read by immunoSEQ multiplex PCR, and TCRdb kept only the in-frame ones, dropping some. This table holds about 160,000 clones, approximately 81% found once. Sequencing was performed on PBMCs. The receptors shown here come from a man aged 25-45 years in good health and CMV-seronegative.

V usage is TRBV4-1 and J usage is TRBJ2-1; 10 nucleotides line up with TRBD2. CDR3 size: 14 residues. The V gene's germline CDR1 is MGHRA and CDR2 YSYEKL. With 6 bases clipped from V and 5 bases from J, the junction kept 4 bases outside the gene matches. In DNA, the CDR3 is TGCGCCAGCAGTCTAGCGGGGGCCCACAATGAGCAGTTCTTC. This translates into CASSLAGAHNEQFF.

V gene TRBV21-1 combines with J gene TRBJ2-3; the table's D call of TRBD2 was not tested on the DNA. TRBV21-1 is a recognized pseudogene. The CDR3 runs 15 residues. The CDR3 DNA reads TGTGCCAGTTGTAGCGGGAGGGAAGGCACAGATACGCAGTATTTT. This gives the protein CASCSGREGTDTQYF.

The rearrangement uses TRBV5-1 and TRBJ2-5; no firm D call. The germline V gene encodes CDR1 SGHRS and CDR2 YFSETQ. The CDR3 sequence is 13 residues long. V was pared by 1 base and J by 1 base, with 5 bases between. CDR3 region: CASSLSSQETQYF. In DNA, the CDR3 is TGCGCCAGCAGCTTGTCCAGCCAAGAGACCCAGTACTTC.

This clone occurred once. V usage is TRBV29-1 and J usage is TRBJ1-4; TRBD1 is a possible D gene (5 bases). V was cut by 4 bases and J by 0 bases, with 12 bases left in between. The CDR3 consists of 15 residues. Germline CDR1 reads SQVTM; CDR2 reads ANQGSEA. CDR3 in amino acids: CSVVGRVATNEKLFF. The CDR3 bases are TGCAGCGTTGTGGGCAGGGTGGCAACTAATGAAAAACTGTTTTTT.

This clone was recorded once. V gene TRBV10-3 combines with J gene TRBJ2-1, with D perhaps matching TRBD2 (5 bases). Germline values: CDR1 ENHRY, CDR2 SYGVKD. The CDR3 covers 11 residues. The V and J ends lost 8 bases and 12 bases respectively, with 14 bases between them. This CDR3 is CAIAERDSQFF. The CDR3 DNA reads as TGTGCCATCGCTGAACGGGATTCGCAGTTCTTC.

This clone was picked up a small number of times. The chain uses TRBV5-1 and TRBJ2-7, with TRBD1 matching 7 bases. Per germline, CDR1 SGHRS and CDR2 YFSETQ. The ends lost 5 bases at V and 3 bases at J; junction bases unmatched: 17. The CDR3 length is 17 residues. CDR3 bases: TGCGCCAGCAGTTTCCCTCCTTTCTCGGGACAGATCTACGAGCAGTACTTC. It specifies CASSFPPFSGQIYEQYF.

The rearrangement links TRBV5-1 to TRBJ2-3; 10 bases map to TRBD1. This CDR3 is built from 14 residues. In germline, CDR1 is SGHRS, CDR2 YFSETQ. Trimming cost V 3 bases and J 6 bases; bases outside gene matches: 4. CDR3 bases: TGCGCCAGCAGCTCCAGACAGGGGGCGGATACGCAGTATTTT. Amino acids: CASSSRQGADTQYF.

The chain uses TRBV29-1 and TRBJ2-5, with 9 nucleotides matching TRBD1. Per the germline V gene, CDR1 is SQVTM and CDR2 is ANQGSEA. The trim removed 7 bases at V and 5 bases at J, leaving 8 bases unmatched. The CDR3 is 13 amino acids. The CDR3 region has the DNA TGCAGCGCCGCGACAGGACAGGGGGAGACCCAGTACTTC. Residues: CSAATGQGETQYF.

V usage is TRBV6-5 and J usage is TRBJ2-7; weak D call: TRBD1 (6 bases). Germline V gives CDR1 MNHEY, CDR2 SVGAGI. The CDR3 contains 13 residues. Trimming stripped 2 bases from V and 3 bases from J, with 8 bases between. The CDR3 sequence: CASSYVTGYEQYF. The CDR3 region has the DNA TGTGCCAGCAGTTACGTGACAGGCTACGAGCAGTACTTC.

This clone showed up just once. The chain is built from TRBV12-5 and TRBJ1-4; D is possibly TRBD1 (6 bases). The CDR3 length is 14 residues. Germline loops: CDR1 LGHNT, CDR2 FRNRAP. Deletions cut 2 bases from V and 3 bases from J, with 7 bases between. CDR3 sequence: CASGLTGSNEKLFF. For the CDR3, the DNA is TGTGCTAGTGGTTTGACAGGGTCTAATGAAAAACTGTTTTTT.

The chain has TRBV7-9 and TRBJ1-2; 7 nucleotides agree with TRBD1. Trimming took 3 bases from V and 4 from J; bases not matched to a gene: 5. Germline V gene sequence: CDR1 SEHNR, CDR2 FQNEAQ (reference sequence). This CDR3 has 14 residues. The CDR3 DNA follows: TGTGCCAGCAGCTTTCCGGGACAGAGCTATGGCTACACCTTC. It is translated as CASSFPGQSYGYTF. Variable domain in full (rest from reference TRBV7-9 and TRBJ1-2): DTGVSQNPRHKITKRGQNVTFRCDPISEHNRLYWYRQTLGQGPEFLTYFQNEAQLEKSRLLSDRFSAERPKGSFSTLEIQRTEQGDSAMYLCASSFPGQSYGYTFGSGTRLTVV.

The rearrangement joins TRBV20-1 to TRBJ2-5; tentative D call: TRBD1 (5 bases). The J call may be in error: the DNA end matches TRBJ2-7 better. Germline V lookup: CDR1 DFQATT, CDR2 SNEGSKA (reference sequence). The CDR3 sequence is 11 residues long. The CDR3 DNA follows: TGCAGTGCTAGGGACAACTACGAGCAGTACTTC. Its protein product is CSARDNYEQYF.

Comment on this clone: The junction shows a germline mismatch at one end, possibly a read error. The rearrangement joins TRBV7-9 to TRBJ1-5, with a weak D call TRBD1 (6 bases). From germline, CDR1 is SEHNR and CDR2 FQNEAQ (reference sequence). This CDR3 has 14 amino acids. The CDR3 sequence is CASSVEGGNQPQHF. The CDR3 region has the DNA TGTGCCAGCAGCGTCGAAGGGGGAAATCAGCCTCAGCATTTT.

The chain recombines TRBV30 with TRBJ1-3; D perhaps matches TRBD1 (5 bases). Trimming removed 5 bases at V and 4 bases at J, with 9 bases between. Germline CDR1 GTSNPN, CDR2 SVGIG (reference sequence). The CDR3 length is 12 residues. The CDR3, as DNA: TGTGCCTGGTCGACAGTGGGAAACACCATATATTTT. Protein sequence: CAWSTVGNTIYF.

The V call is TRBV15, the J call TRBJ2-3; no firm D call. This CDR3 spans 13 amino acids. The V gene's germline CDR1 is LNHNV and CDR2 YYDKDF (reference sequence). V lost 1 base, J lost 5 bases, and 7 bases lay in between. CDR3 coding DNA: TGTGCCACCAGCAGAGTAGTTCAAGATACGCAGTATTTT. Protein product: CATSRVVQDTQYF.

V usage is TRBV29-1 and J usage is TRBJ1-4, with 7 bases that match TRBD1. Germline assignment: CDR1 SQVTM and CDR2 ANQGSEA. The trim removed 6 bases at V and 3 bases at J, leaving 4 bases unmatched. The CDR3 contains 13 residues. As DNA, the CDR3 is TGCAGCGTCGCGGGACAGCCTAATGAAAAACTGTTTTTT. Translated: CSVAGQPNEKLFF. Complete variable domain (other parts from reference TRBV29-1 and TRBJ1-4): SAVISQKPSRDICQRGTSLTIQCQVDSQVTMMFWYRQQPGQSLTLIATANQGSEATYESGFVIDKFPISRPNLTFSTLTVSNMSPEDSSIYLCSVAGQPNEKLFFGSGTQLSVL.

The chain combines TRBV25-1 with TRBJ1-2; D gene ambiguous. V dropped 4 bases and J dropped 7 bases, with 16 bases sitting between them. The CDR3 length is 14 residues. Germline V lookup: CDR1 MGHDK, CDR2 SYGVNS. The CDR3 sequence: CASSATDMIGGYTF. CDR3 DNA sequence: TGTGCCAGCAGTGCTACAGATATGATCGGTGGCTACACCTTC.

The chain is built from TRBV4-1 and TRBJ2-7; 9 bases match TRBD1. The CDR3 totals 15 residues. V shed 0 bases, J shed 9 bases, and the junction held 9 bases outside the gene matches. Germline V gene lookup returns CDR1 MGHRA and CDR2 YSYEKL. CDR3 coding DNA: TGCGCCAGCAGCCAAGAGGGGACAGGGCTGGTGGGGCAGTACTTC. Translated: CASSQEGTGLVGQYF.

The chain couples TRBV12-5 to TRBJ2-5, with a possible D match to TRBD1 (6 bases). The V end was cut by 6 bases, the J end by 4 bases, with 15 bases between. The length of the CDR3 is 14 residues. Germline-derived CDR1 and CDR2 are LGHNT and FRNRAP. The CDR3 DNA reads as TGTGCTAGTGGGCTAACAGGGATCCCAGAGACCCAGTACTTC. This sequence encodes CASGLTGIPETQYF.

The chain employs TRBV29-1 and TRBJ2-3, with TRBD2 matching over 9 bases. CDR1 is SQVTM and CDR2 is ANQGSEA in the germline V gene. The CDR3 runs 17 residues. The V gene end was trimmed by 6 bases and the J gene end by 2 bases; junction bases not matched to a gene: 15. For the CDR3, the DNA is TGCAGCGTCCCCGGGAGAGCGGGAGGTCGAATCACAGATACGCAGTATTTT. Protein: CSVPGRAGGRITDTQYF.

As concerns this clone: An end of the junction differs from the germline gene, which may be a read error. This chain uses TRBV29-1 with TRBJ2-1; 8 bases agree with TRBD2. Germline-derived CDR1 and CDR2 are SQVTM and ANQGSEA. This CDR3 is 14 amino acids long. The CDR3 region is CGVDWRGADNEQFF. The CDR3 bases are TGCGGCGTTGACTGGCGGGGGGCGGACAATGAGCAGTTCTTC.

CDR3 coding DNA: TGTGCCAGCAGTTTTGATGGCGGAACCTATGGCTACACCTTC. This translates into CASSFDGGTYGYTF. The chain combines TRBV28 with TRBJ1-2; no reliable D call. V was trimmed by 3 bases and J by 4 bases, leaving 12 bases between them. CDR3 length equals 14 residues. Germline CDR1 and CDR2: MDHEN and SYDVKM.

The rearrangement joins TRBV27 to TRBJ2-5; the D gene is possibly TRBD1 (6 bases). The DNA end is more similar to TRBJ2-7, so the J call may be wrong. CDR3 length: 16 residues. Per the germline V gene, CDR1 is MNHEY and CDR2 is SMNVEV (reference sequence). In nucleotides, the CDR3 is TGTGCCAGCAGTCCCCGCCGACAGGTGGGTAAGGACGAGCAGTACTTC. It encodes CASSPRRQVGKDEQYF.

The chain combines TRBV2 with TRBJ2-7; 15 bases align to TRBD2. This CDR3 comprises 16 residues. After removal of 2 bases from V and 6 bases from J, the junction contained 5 bases not matched to a gene. Germline CDR1 is SNHLY and CDR2 is FYNNEI. As DNA, the CDR3 is TGTGCCAGCAGTGAATGGACTAGCGGGAGGGCCGCCGAGCAGTACTTC. This codes for CASSEWTSGRAAEQYF.

The chain couples TRBV5-4 to TRBJ2-5; unclear D gene. The CDR3 is 16 residues long. Germline CDR1 and CDR2: SGHNT and YYREEE (reference sequence). V dropped 3 bases and J dropped 5 bases, with 20 bases sitting between them. The DNA for the CDR3 is TGTGCCAGCAGCTCCCTACCTGATGCCCCCAGGGAGACCCAGTACTTC. Translation gives CASSSLPDAPRETQYF.